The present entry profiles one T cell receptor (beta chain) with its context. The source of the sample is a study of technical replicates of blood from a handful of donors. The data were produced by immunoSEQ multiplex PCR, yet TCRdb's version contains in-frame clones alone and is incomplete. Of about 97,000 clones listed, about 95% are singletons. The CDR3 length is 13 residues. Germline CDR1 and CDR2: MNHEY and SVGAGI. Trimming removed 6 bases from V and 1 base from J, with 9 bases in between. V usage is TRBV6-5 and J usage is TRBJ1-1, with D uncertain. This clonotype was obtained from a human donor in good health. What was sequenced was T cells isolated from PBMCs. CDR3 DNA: TGTGCCAGCAGCCACCGGGAGAACACTGAAGCTTTCTTT. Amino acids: CASSHRENTEAFF.